Listed here are 14 T cell receptor beta chains from one sample, sequenced in a study of blood T cell repertoires in COVID-19. The protocol was immunoSEQ multiplex PCR, while the TCRdb copy is restricted to in-frame clones and leaves out a portion. The data hold 200,000 to 300,000 clones, with around nine tenths observed a single time. The specimen sequenced was peripheral blood. These receptors were collected from a woman aged 55-70 years who had recovered from COVID-19.

V usage is TRBV6-5 and J usage is TRBJ1-1; D possibly corresponds to TRBD1 (5 bases). V dropped 6 bases and J dropped 0 bases, with 14 bases sitting between them. CDR3 length: 15 amino acids. Germline V gene data show CDR1 as MNHEY and CDR2 as SVGAGI. This chain's CDR3 is CASRPRGTMNTEAFF. CDR3 in DNA: TGTGCCAGCAGGCCCCGGGGGACCATGAACACTGAAGCTTTCTTT.

The chain joins TRBV6-2 or TRBV6-3 to TRBJ2-2; the match to TRBD2 covers 7 bases. Germline loops: CDR1 MNHEY, CDR2 SVGEGT. The J segment lost 5 bases and the V segment lost 5 bases, leaving 11 bases of the junction unmatched. This CDR3 contains 16 residues. The CDR3 region has the DNA TGTGCCAGCAGTCCCCCCTTGGGAGGGCGTACCGGGGAGCTGTTTTTT. It translates to CASSPPLGGRTGELFF.

The gene calls are TRBV5-5 and TRBJ2-2; D is unresolved. The V end was cut by 2 bases, the J end by 0 bases, with 8 bases between. The V gene's germline CDR1 is SGHKS and CDR2 YYEKEE (reference sequence). The length of the CDR3 is 15 residues. CDR3 sequence (DNA): TGTGCCAGCAGCTTAAGTACAGCGAACACCGGGGAGCTGTTTTTT. Translated, it gives CASSLSTANTGELFF.

The chain employs TRBV5-1 and TRBJ1-1; 9 bases align to TRBD1. The CDR3 contains 14 residues. Germline assignment: CDR1 SGHRS and CDR2 YFSETQ. The V and J ends lost 3 bases and 4 bases, in that order; junction bases with no gene match: 4. The CDR3 sequence: CASSWGTGRTEAFF. CDR3 nucleotides: TGCGCCAGCAGCTGGGGGACAGGGCGCACTGAAGCTTTCTTT.

This rearrangement joins TRBV2 to TRBJ1-2; a possible D gene is TRBD1 (5 bases). The germline gives CDR1 SNHLY, CDR2 FYNNEI. The V gene lost 8 bases and the J gene lost 6 bases, with 10 bases spanning the gap. This CDR3 comprises 11 residues. CDR3 residues: CASPMTDGYTF. The CDR3 region has the DNA TGTGCCAGCCCTATGACAGATGGCTACACCTTC.

V is TRBV9 and J is TRBJ2-7, with 9 bases identical to TRBD1. V lost 3 bases, J lost 5 bases, and 12 bases stayed unmatched. Germline CDR1 and CDR2: SGDLS and YYNGEE. The CDR3 length is 16 residues. The CDR3 is CASSAQAGTGTDEQYF. The CDR3 bases are TGTGCCAGCAGCGCCCAAGCCGGGACAGGGACGGACGAGCAGTACTTC.

J is TRBJ2-7 and V is TRBV11-2; 8 bases are a match to TRBD2. Germline CDR1 and CDR2: SGHAT and FQNNGV. The V and J ends lost 5 bases and 6 bases, in that order; junction bases with no gene match: 12. The CDR3 spans 15 residues. CDR3 nucleotides: TGTGCCAGCAGCCAGGCCGGGAGGGGCAATCGCGAGCAGTACTTC. This encodes CASSQAGRGNREQYF.

The chain uses TRBV6-2 or TRBV6-3 and TRBJ1-1, with 8 positions matching TRBD1. The V and J ends lost 2 bases and 10 bases, in that order; junction bases with no gene match: 6. Germline loops: CDR1 MNHEY, CDR2 SVGEGT. CDR3 length: 13 residues. DNA for the CDR3: TGTGCCAGCAGTTACCGTGGGACAGGTGGAGCTTTCTTT. It codes for CASSYRGTGGAFF.

The V and J genes are TRBV5-4 and TRBJ2-1, with 11 bases matching TRBD1. V lost 4 bases to trimming and J lost 4 bases; unmatched junction nucleotides: 7. Germline values: CDR1 SGHNT, CDR2 YYREEE (reference sequence). The CDR3 is 16 amino acids. The CDR3 is CASSAGTGGGYNEQFF. The CDR3 DNA reads as TGTGCCAGCAGCGCCGGGACAGGGGGGGGATACAATGAGCAGTTCTTC. Variable domain in full (rest from reference TRBV5-4 and TRBJ2-1): ETGVTQSPTHLIKTRGQQVTLRCSSQSGHNTVSWYQQALGQGPQFIFQYYREEENGRGNFPPRFSGLQFPNYSSELNVNALELDDSALYLCASSAGTGGGYNEQFFGPGTRLTVL.

This clone showed up many times. The chain links TRBV11-2 to TRBJ2-7, with D possibly TRBD2 on 6 matching bases. Between the trimmed V and J ends, which lost 1 base and 2 bases, there was a span of 15 bases. CDR1 SGHAT and CDR2 FQNNGV come from the germline V gene. The CDR3 is made up of 16 amino acids. The CDR3 nucleotides are TGTGCCAGCAGCTTAGTCCGGGGGTATGGCACCTACGAGCAGTACTTC. Amino acid sequence: CASSLVRGYGTYEQYF.

The chain joins TRBV11-2 to TRBJ1-2; possible D gene TRBD1, 5 bases. CDR1 is SGHAT and CDR2 is FQNNGV in the germline V gene. V shed 3 bases and J shed 7 bases, with 12 bases lying between them. The CDR3 runs to 13 residues. CDR3 region: CASSLVGVAGYTF. CDR3 sequence (DNA): TGTGCCAGCAGCTTGGTAGGGGTGGCTGGCTACACCTTC.

The chain is built from TRBV5-4 and TRBJ2-7; D ambiguous. The CDR3 runs to 13 residues. Germline CDR1 and CDR2: SGHNT and YYREEE (reference sequence). The V gene lost 0 bases and the J gene lost 10 bases, with 14 bases spanning the gap. The CDR3, as DNA: TGTGCCAGCAGCTTGGATACGGCTCCTAGACAGTACTTC. It codes for CASSLDTAPRQYF. Supplemented by reference TRBV5-4 and TRBJ2-7, the full variable domain reads ETGVTQSPTHLIKTRGQQVTLRCSSQSGHNTVSWYQQALGQGPQFIFQYYREEENGRGNFPPRFSGLQFPNYSSELNVNALELDDSALYLCASSLDTAPRQYFGPGTRLTVT.

J is TRBJ2-3 and V is TRBV7-2, with D tentatively TRBD2 (7 bases). The CDR3 extends over 15 amino acids. CDR1 and CDR2 (germline): SGHTA, FQGNSA. Trimming took 5 bases from V and 2 from J, leaving 14 bases between them. CDR3 nucleotide sequence: TGTGCCAGCAGCCCCCGGGCGGGGGCCACAGATACGCAGTATTTT. Translated: CASSPRAGATDTQYF. Full variable domain (outside the CDR3, taken from reference TRBV7-2 and TRBJ2-3): GAGVSQSPSNKVTEKGKDVELRCDPISGHTALYWYRQSLGQGLEFLIYFQGNSAPDKSGLPSDRFSAERTGGSVSTLTIQRTQQEDSAVYLCASSPRAGATDTQYFGPGTRLTVL.

The rearrangement links TRBV11-3 to TRBJ2-2, with 7 bases lining up with TRBD1. Germline values: CDR1 SGHNT, CDR2 YENEEA. Germline trimming cut 3 bases from V and 6 bases from J; bases unmatched to any gene: 4. The CDR3 has 14 amino acids. The CDR3 DNA follows: TGTGCCAGCAGCTTTCAGGGGGAATCCGGGGAGCTGTTTTTT. Amino acid sequence: CASSFQGESGELFF.